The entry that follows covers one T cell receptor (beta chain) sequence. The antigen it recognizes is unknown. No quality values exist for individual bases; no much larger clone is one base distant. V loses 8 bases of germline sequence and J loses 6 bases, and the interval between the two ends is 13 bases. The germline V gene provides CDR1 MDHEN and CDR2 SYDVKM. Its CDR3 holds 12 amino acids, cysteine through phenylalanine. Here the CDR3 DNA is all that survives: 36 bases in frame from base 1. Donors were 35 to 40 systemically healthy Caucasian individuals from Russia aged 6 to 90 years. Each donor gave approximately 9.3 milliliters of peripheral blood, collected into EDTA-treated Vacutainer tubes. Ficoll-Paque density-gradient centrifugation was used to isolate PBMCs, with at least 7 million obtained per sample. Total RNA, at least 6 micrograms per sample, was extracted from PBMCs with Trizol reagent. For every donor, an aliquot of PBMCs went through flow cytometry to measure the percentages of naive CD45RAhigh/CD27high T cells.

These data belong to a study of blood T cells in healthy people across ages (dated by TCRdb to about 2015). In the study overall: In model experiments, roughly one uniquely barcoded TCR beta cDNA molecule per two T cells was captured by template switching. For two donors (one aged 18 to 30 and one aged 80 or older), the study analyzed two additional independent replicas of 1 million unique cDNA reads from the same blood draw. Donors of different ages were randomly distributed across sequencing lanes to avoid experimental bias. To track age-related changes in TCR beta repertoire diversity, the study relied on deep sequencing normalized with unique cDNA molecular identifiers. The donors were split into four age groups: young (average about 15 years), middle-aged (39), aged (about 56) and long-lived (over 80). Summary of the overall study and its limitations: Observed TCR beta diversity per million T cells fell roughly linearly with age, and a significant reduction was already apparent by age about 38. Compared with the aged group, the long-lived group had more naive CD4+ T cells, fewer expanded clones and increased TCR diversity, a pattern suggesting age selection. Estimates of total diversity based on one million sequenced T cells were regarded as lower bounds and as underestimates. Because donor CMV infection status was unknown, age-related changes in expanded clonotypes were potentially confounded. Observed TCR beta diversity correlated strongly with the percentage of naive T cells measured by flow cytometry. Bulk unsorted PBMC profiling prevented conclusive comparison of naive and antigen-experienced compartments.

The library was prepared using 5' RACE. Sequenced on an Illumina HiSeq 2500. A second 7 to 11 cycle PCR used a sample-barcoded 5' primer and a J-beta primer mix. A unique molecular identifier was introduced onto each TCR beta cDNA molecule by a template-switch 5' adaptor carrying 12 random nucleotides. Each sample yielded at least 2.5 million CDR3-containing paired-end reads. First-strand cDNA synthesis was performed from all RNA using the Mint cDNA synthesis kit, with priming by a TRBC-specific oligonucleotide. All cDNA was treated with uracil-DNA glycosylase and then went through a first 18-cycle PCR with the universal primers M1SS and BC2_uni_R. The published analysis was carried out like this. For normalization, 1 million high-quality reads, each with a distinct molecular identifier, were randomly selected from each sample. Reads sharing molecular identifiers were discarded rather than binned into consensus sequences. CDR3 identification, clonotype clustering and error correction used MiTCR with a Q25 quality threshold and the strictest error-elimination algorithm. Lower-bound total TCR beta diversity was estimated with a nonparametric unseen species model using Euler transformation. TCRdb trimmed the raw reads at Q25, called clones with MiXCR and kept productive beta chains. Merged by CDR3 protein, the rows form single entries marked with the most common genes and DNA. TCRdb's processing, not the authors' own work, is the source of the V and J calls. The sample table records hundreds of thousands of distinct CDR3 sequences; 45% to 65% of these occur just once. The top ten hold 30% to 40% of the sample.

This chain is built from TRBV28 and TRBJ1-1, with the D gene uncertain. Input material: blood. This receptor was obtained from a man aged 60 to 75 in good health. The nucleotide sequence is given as TGTGCCAGCGGTTCGCCGCAGCCTGAAGCTTTCTTT. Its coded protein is CASGSPQPEAFF.